These T cell receptor beta chains were read from a single sample in a study of blood T cell repertoires in COVID-19. Profiled with immunoSEQ multiplex PCR; TCRdb holds only in-frame clones, not every one. This table has 150,000 to 200,000 clones, roughly 88% appearing once. Sequenced: PBMCs or T cells enriched from blood (not recorded which). These receptor sequences come from a man aged 50-60 years who had recovered from COVID-19. Each CDR3 is given without its conserved first and last residue. Each record gives: J gene, V gene, CDR3 protein.

TRBJ1-1 TRBV13 ASSLGQGIMNTEAF
TRBJ2-1 TRBV10-3 AITTGTGNNEQF
TRBJ2-5 TRBV2 ASSTRETQY
TRBJ1-1 TRBV6-1 ASSEAHGIYTEAF
TRBJ2-7 TRBV10-1 ASSESRQGAVYEQY
TRBJ1-3 TRBV5-1 ASSSSGTVLSGNTIY
TRBJ2-3 TRBV7-9 ASSPGLAATTDTQY
TRBJ2-7 TRBV23-1 ASSQGQGGPWDLYEQY
TRBJ2-3 TRBV28 ASSFNRGLIDTQY
TRBJ2-3 TRBV7-2 ASSLGAGGTRDTQY
TRBJ2-5 TRBV3-1/TRBV3-2 ASSQVSKRAHY
TRBJ1-1 TRBV3-1/TRBV3-2 ASSPGAGRGHTEAF
TRBJ2-2 TRBV7-6 ASWDRPRAGTGELF
TRBJ1-5 TRBV6-5 ASSYDRNQPQH
TRBJ1-4 TRBV6-2/TRBV6-3 ASSADRVEKLF
TRBJ2-5 TRBV30 AWSVGQGQETQY
TRBJ1-2 TRBV7-3 ASSLTLQGAAT
TRBJ2-3 TRBV7-3 ASSLAGVGTDTQY
TRBJ1-5 TRBV5-5 ASSPGQLYQPQH
TRBJ1-1 TRBV24-1 ATSDTVEAF
TRBJ2-3 TRBV24-1 ATSDPRGQGEGLSTDTQY
TRBJ1-1 TRBV7-6 ASSLGTGQTNTEAF
TRBJ2-1 TRBV5-1 ASSLNLDNEQF
TRBJ1-3 TRBV4-1 ASSQEYRGSSGNTIY
TRBJ2-5 TRBV19 ASSLRGGQETQY
TRBJ1-2 TRBV5-1 ASSPSGSLLDGYT
TRBJ1-5 TRBV19 ASSIGQGRSQPQH
TRBJ1-6 TRBV19 ASSTTGVNSPLH
TRBJ2-7 TRBV3-1/TRBV3-2 ASSQRDRGSEQY
TRBJ2-7 TRBV5-1 ASSFGGGPYEQY
TRBJ2-1 TRBV5-1 ASSPDGTASAYNEQF
TRBJ2-3 TRBV9 ASSARSNGGTDTQY
TRBJ1-2 TRBV7-2 ASSLAGQGGGYT
TRBJ1-4 TRBV7-9 ASSQHSGNEKLF
TRBJ2-3 TRBV3-1/TRBV3-2 ASSPVGSGADTQY
TRBJ1-2 TRBV2 ASRGTGVNYGYT
TRBJ1-2 TRBV10-2 ASSSAGQGNGYT
TRBJ1-4 TRBV19 ASSSTGIIRYRSANEKLF
TRBJ1-6 TRBV2 ASSENRVPLTLH
TRBJ2-2 TRBV6-5 ASNRAGDNTGELF
TRBJ1-6 TRBV2 ASRQGESYNSPLH
TRBJ2-3 TRBV3-1/TRBV3-2 ASSQPGADTQY
TRBJ2-7 TRBV4-2 ASSQAGEGPYEQY
TRBJ2-1 TRBV12-5 ASGSTGTIFEQF
TRBJ2-7 TRBV7-9 ASSLNGYRDYEQY
TRBJ2-1 TRBV19 ASSINRGLSNEQF
TRBJ2-7 TRBV6-5 ASKRTTTYEQY
TRBJ1-2 TRBV27 ASSLSIQNGYT
TRBJ2-7 TRBV24-1 ATSDSGTGHEQY
TRBJ2-2 TRBV27 ASRTPGAYTGELF
TRBJ1-2 TRBV6-5 ASSYGQANNYGYT
TRBJ1-1 TRBV5-6 ASSFSLRAMNTEAF